The T cell receptor beta chain under discussion was sequenced for a study of blood T cell repertoires in COVID-19 (dated by TCRdb to about 2020). Study-wide context: Samples from collaborators originated in the United States, Italy and Spain and spanned both the acute and convalescent phases of COVID-19. The material from the prospective study consisted of cDNA or gDNA derived from T cells, B-cell-depleted T cells, or PBMCs. Deeply sampled blood TCRbeta repertoires from subjects exposed to, actively infected with, or recovered from COVID-19 were included in the dataset. The repertoires were made available in a free public database intended to serve as a resource for research on the immune response to SARS-CoV-2. The samples were drawn from two sources: the first 160 participants of the ongoing ImmuneRACE study, and over 950 subjects contributed by 6 global collaborators. A de-identified subject ID, COVID-19 status, age in years and sex were almost always included in the sample metadata. Where available, HLA class I and class II types were obtained from metadata supplied by the sample provider rather than from assay-based typing. Study-wide findings and limitations: How much clinical and demographic metadata was included differed by source and by participant, and the metadata was provided uncurated.

The collaborating institutions used their own protocols to collect whole blood in K2EDTA tubes. For TCRbeta analysis, collaborators shipped samples in one of three forms: frozen whole blood, isolated PBMCs, or DNA extracted from either of those sample types. The immunoSEQ Assay, a bias-controlled multiplex PCR, was used to amplify TCRbeta CDR3 regions from genomic DNA. The authors processed their data as follows. The number of nucleated cells in each sample was estimated from the amplification of reference gene primers within the assay. Sequence reads were collapsed and filtered to measure the absolute abundance of every unique TCRbeta CDR3 rearrangement. For each sample, productive Simpson clonality was calculated as the square root of Simpson's diversity index across productive rearrangements. Imported from immuneACCESS, the table was reduced by TCRdb to in-frame sequences with V and J called. These copies leave out some clones; in studies compared against another copy, an unresolved V gene accounts for under half, and the cause of the remainder is not known. That table supplies the V and J calls and clone size; D and trimming were determined from the DNA. The sample table contains over 50,000 clones; only one count was recorded for 65% to 90% of them. 10% of the sample lies in the top ten.

A remark on this clone: The antigen it binds to is not known. No base-level quality is on record; no much larger clone is a single base apart.

The sequenced material came from peripheral blood. This TCR was sampled from a human donor in a cohort sampled during active COVID-19.

The CDR3 region: CAWSAWGQDYEQYF. The nucleotides read TGTGCCTGGAGCGCGTGGGGGCAAGACTACGAGCAGTACTTC. The rearrangement joined TRBV30 to TRBJ2-7; the D segment could be TRBD1, given 6 matching bases. Relative to germline, V is 3 bases shorter and J is 3 bases shorter, with 15 bases between their ends. From a lookup of the germline V gene (reference sequence), CDR1 and CDR2 are GTSNPN and SVGIG. The CDR3 covers 14 residues, taking in both the cysteine and the phenylalanine. The sequence is cut down to CDR3 DNA, 42 bases in frame from base 1.